The 16 T cell receptor beta chains given below trace back to one sample, sequenced in a study of siplizumab effects on memory and regulatory T cells. This table comes from immunoSEQ multiplex PCR, and its TCRdb copy is limited to in-frame clones, with some not included. The table has around 100,000 clones, about 90% seen once. Source material: CD4+ T cells sorted from blood. These receptors all come from a human donor in good health.

The V gene is TRBV6-1, the J gene TRBJ1-1; TRBD1 matches at 9 bases. CDR3 length equals 13 residues. Germline V gene data show CDR1 as MNHNS and CDR2 as SASEGT. With 5 bases clipped from V and 5 bases from J, the junction kept 3 bases outside the gene matches. CDR3 nucleotides: TGTGCCAGCAGTACAGGGGGCTTAACTGAAGCTTTCTTT. This sequence encodes CASSTGGLTEAFF.

The chain links TRBV7-2 to TRBJ1-2; a weak D match, TRBD1 (6 bases). The CDR3 consists of 15 residues. V dropped 2 bases and J dropped 3 bases, with 13 bases sitting between them. The germline V gene has CDR1 SGHTA and CDR2 FQGNSA. CDR3 in DNA: TGTGCCAGCAGCTTAAGCACAGGGTCTTACTATGGCTACACCTTC. Residues: CASSLSTGSYYGYTF.

The rearrangement joins TRBV30 to TRBJ2-1; possibly TRBD2 for D (6 bases). Trimming took 2 bases from V and 4 from J, leaving 18 bases between them. This CDR3 is built from 16 residues. The germline V gene has CDR1 GTSNPN and CDR2 SVGIG (reference sequence). The CDR3 bases are TGTGCCTGGAGTCCCACCCGGCTAGCGTTTTACAATGAGCAGTTCTTC. This gives the protein CAWSPTRLAFYNEQFF. Drawing the rest from reference TRBV30 and TRBJ2-1, the complete variable domain is SQTIHQWPATLVQPVGSPLSLECTVEGTSNPNLYWYRQAAGRGLQLLFYSVGIGQISSEVPQNLSASRPQDRQFILSSKKLLLSDSGFYLCAWSPTRLAFYNEQFFGPGTRLTVL.

V gene TRBV18 combines with J gene TRBJ1-2, with 9 positions matching TRBD1. CDR3 size: 16 residues. The trim removed 2 bases at V and 6 bases at J, leaving 10 bases unmatched. CDR1 and CDR2 from the germline V gene are KGHSH and LQKENI. The CDR3 DNA is TGTGCCAGCTCACCATGGACGGACAGGGGAATAGATGGCTACACCTTC. Its protein is CASSPWTDRGIDGYTF.

The V call is TRBV5-5, the J call TRBJ2-3; tentatively, D is TRBD1 (6 bases). CDR1 is SGHKS, CDR2 YYEKEE, per germline (reference sequence). V was cut by 4 bases and J by 2 bases, with 14 bases left in between. The CDR3 sequence is 15 residues long. This CDR3 is CASSPPRGTTDTQYF. The CDR3 DNA reads as TGTGCCAGCAGCCCGCCCAGGGGAACCACAGATACGCAGTATTTT.

The V gene is TRBV19, the J gene TRBJ1-1, with TRBD1 matching over 12 bases. Per germline, CDR1 LNHDA and CDR2 SQIVND (reference sequence). CDR3 size: 18 residues. Trimming took 5 bases from V and 1 from J; bases not matched to a gene: 11. CDR3 residues: CASSLGDRGRLGNTEAFF. For the CDR3, the DNA is TGTGCCAGTAGTTTGGGGGACAGGGGGCGCTTAGGGAACACTGAAGCTTTCTTT. Combining the CDR3 with reference TRBV19 and TRBJ1-1 gives the whole variable domain DGGITQSPKYLFRKEGQNVTLSCEQNLNHDAMYWYRQDPGQGLRLIYYSQIVNDFQKGDIAEGYSVSREKKESFPLTVTSAQKNPTAFYLCASSLGDRGRLGNTEAFFGQGTRLTVV.

The count of this clone is one. The chain uses TRBV5-6 and TRBJ2-7; D call uncertain. This CDR3 is 15 amino acids long. The germline gives CDR1 SGHDT, CDR2 YYEEEE. Trimming took 2 bases from V and 0 from J, leaving 12 bases between them. This chain's CDR3 is CASSLRGYNSYEQYF. CDR3 sequence (DNA): TGTGCCAGCAGCTTACGTGGTTACAACTCCTACGAGCAGTACTTC. The complete variable domain, with remaining parts taken from reference TRBV5-6 and TRBJ2-7, reads DAGVTQSPTHLIKTRGQQVTLRCSPKSGHDTVSWYQQALGQGPQFIFQYYEEEERQRGNFPDRFSGHQFPNYSSELNVNALLLGDSALYLCASSLRGYNSYEQYFGPGTRLTVT.

This clone appeared a single time. This sequence joins TRBV14 and TRBJ2-5; TRBD2 might be the D (5 bases). The CDR3 runs 14 residues. V was clipped by 5 bases and J by 4 bases, with 14 bases between them. The germline V gene has CDR1 SGHDN and CDR2 FVKESK. The CDR3 is CASSYGLVGETQYF. The DNA for the CDR3 is TGTGCCAGCAGCTATGGACTCGTGGGAGAGACCCAGTACTTC.

The rearrangement links TRBV27 to TRBJ2-2, with D perhaps being TRBD1 or TRBD2 (6 bases each). V dropped 7 bases and J dropped 5 bases, with 35 bases sitting between them. Per germline, CDR1 MNHEY and CDR2 SMNVEV (reference sequence). The CDR3 consists of 21 residues. CDR3 DNA: TGTGCCAGCACCGACACGGACAGTCATTCCTCTCGGCCAGGGAGGACCGGGGAGCTGTTTTTT. Translated: CASTDTDSHSSRPGRTGELFF.

J is TRBJ1-1 and V is TRBV6-6; TRBD1 is a possible D gene (5 bases). Germline CDR1 is MNHNY and CDR2 is SVGAGI (reference sequence). The germline V and J ends were trimmed by 2 bases and 5 bases, with 9 bases remaining between them. This CDR3 has 13 residues. The CDR3 nucleotides read TGTGCCAGCAGTTACCAGGGAGGAACTGAAGCTTTCTTT. Translated: CASSYQGGTEAFF.

CDR3 in DNA: TGTGCCAGCAGTTACTACACAGGGGAACAGCCCCAGCATTTT. Translating gives CASSYYTGEQPQHF. The rearrangement joins TRBV6-5 to TRBJ1-5; TRBD1 matches at 7 bases. The CDR3 extends over 14 amino acids. V gave up 1 base and J gave up 7 bases; unmatched junction bases: 4. In germline, CDR1 is MNHEY, CDR2 SVGAGI.

V and J are TRBV5-1 and TRBJ2-3; 8 nucleotides line up with TRBD2. This CDR3 has 13 residues. Looked up from germline, CDR1 is SGHRS and CDR2 is YFSETQ. With V trimmed by 7 bases and J by 3 bases, 4 bases remained unmatched. The CDR3 sequence: CASSSGRTDTQYF. The CDR3 nucleotides read TGCGCCAGCTCAAGCGGGAGAACAGATACGCAGTATTTT.

The chain has TRBV11-3 and TRBJ2-7; 14 positions agree with TRBD2. The V gene's germline CDR1 is SGHNT and CDR2 YENEEA. The CDR3 has 15 residues. The V and J ends lost 0 bases and 6 bases, in that order; junction bases with no gene match: 1. CDR3 protein: CASSLEGTSGSEQYF. Written as DNA, the CDR3 is TGTGCCAGCAGCTTAGAGGGGACTAGCGGGAGCGAGCAGTACTTC.

This rearrangement joins TRBV29-1 to TRBJ2-5, with 11 bases matching TRBD2. This CDR3 comprises 14 residues. CDR1 SQVTM and CDR2 ANQGSEA come from the germline V gene. V shed 3 bases and J 4 bases; nucleotides not matched to a gene: 4. For the CDR3, the DNA is TGCAGCGTTGATTTAGCGGGAGGGTCAGAGACCCAGTACTTC. Translated: CSVDLAGGSETQYF.

This chain joins TRBV5-1 and TRBJ2-7; D call uncertain. The V gene's germline CDR1 is SGHRS and CDR2 YFSETQ. This CDR3 has 14 residues. The ends were cut back, 1 base at V and 1 base at J, with 9 bases in the middle. Here the CDR3 DNA reads TGCGCCAGCAGCTTGTCCGGCAGATCCTACGAGCAGTACTTC. Translated: CASSLSGRSYEQYF.

This chain links TRBV6-4 with TRBJ1-1; no clear D gene. In germline, CDR1 is MRHNA, CDR2 SNTAGT. V was pared by 3 bases and J by 1 base, with 6 bases between. This CDR3 has 13 amino acids. Here the CDR3 DNA reads TGTGCCAGCAGTGATAGGACGAACACTGAAGCTTTCTTT. This translates into CASSDRTNTEAFF.